These 13 T cell receptor beta chains came from one sample sequenced in a study of T cell responses to AZD1222 COVID-19 vaccine. Here immunoSEQ multiplex PCR was the method, and the copy in TCRdb shows in-frame clones only, minus some. The sample contains roughly 180,000 clones, around 90% of which appear only once. This sample comprised peripheral blood, obtained on day 0 of AZD1222 vaccination. Every receptor here comes from an adult in good health.

This chain's CDR3 is CSVDWQGGGYTF. CDR3 bases: TGCAGCGTTGACTGGCAGGGAGGTGGCTACACCTTC. The V call is TRBV29-1, the J call TRBJ1-2; D might be TRBD1 (5 bases). The germline V and J ends were trimmed by 3 bases and 7 bases, with 12 bases remaining between them. This CDR3 is built from 12 residues. Per germline, CDR1 SQVTM and CDR2 ANQGSEA.

The V and J genes are TRBV18 and TRBJ2-7; 8 bases line up with TRBD2. Per germline, CDR1 KGHSH and CDR2 LQKENI. The CDR3 has 15 residues. Trimming cost V 2 bases and J 0 bases; bases outside gene matches: 3. This CDR3 reads CASSPESGSSYEQYF. For the CDR3, the DNA is TGTGCCAGCTCACCAGAGAGCGGGAGCTCCTACGAGCAGTACTTC.

J is TRBJ2-5 and V is TRBV2, with D perhaps TRBD1 or TRBD2 (6 bases each). The germline gives CDR1 SNHLY, CDR2 FYNNEI. The CDR3 consists of 14 residues. V was cut by 3 bases and J by 4 bases, with 12 bases left in between. CDR3 in DNA: TGTGCCAGCAGTGATTGGGGGGCGGGAGAGACCCAGTACTTC. Amino acid sequence: CASSDWGAGETQYF.

The CDR3 spells CAITGQGIYGYTF. DNA for the CDR3: TGTGCCATTACCGGACAGGGAATCTATGGCTACACCTTC. The J gene is TRBJ1-2, the V gene TRBV2; 8 bases are shared with TRBD1. The CDR3 covers 13 residues. V lost 10 bases to trimming and J lost 4 bases; unmatched junction nucleotides: 8. Germline CDR1 and CDR2: SNHLY and FYNNEI.

The V gene is TRBV7-2, the J gene TRBJ2-1, with no clear D. Germline V gene data show CDR1 as SGHTA and CDR2 as FQGNSA. There are 12 residues in the CDR3. Between the trimmed V and J ends, which lost 0 bases and 4 bases, there was a span of 1 base. This CDR3 reads CASSLAYNEQFF. CDR3 coding DNA: TGTGCCAGCAGCTTAGCATACAATGAGCAGTTCTTC.

This clone is a singleton in its sample. The chain links TRBV5-1 to TRBJ2-6; D is perhaps TRBD1 (5 bases). The ends were cut back, 4 bases at V and 0 bases at J, with 14 bases in the middle. The CDR3 is 17 amino acids. CDR1 and CDR2 from the germline V gene are SGHRS and YFSETQ. Written as DNA, the CDR3 is TGCGCCAGCAGCCCGGACACCATTAGCTCTGGGGCCAACGTCCTGACTTTC. Translated: CASSPDTISSGANVLTF.

The rearrangement joins TRBV2 to TRBJ2-7; 9 bases align to TRBD2. The germline gives CDR1 SNHLY, CDR2 FYNNEI. V dropped 6 bases and J dropped 0; count of bases not matched to a gene: 6. CDR3 length: 15 amino acids. The CDR3 loop reads CASSGLALSSYEQYF. The CDR3 DNA reads as TGTGCCAGCAGCGGACTAGCGTTGAGCTCCTACGAGCAGTACTTC. The full variable domain, completed using reference TRBV2 and TRBJ2-7, is EPEVTQTPSHQVTQMGQEVILRCVPISNHLYFYWYRQILGQKVEFLVSFYNNEISEKSEIFDDQFSVERPDGSNFTLKIRSTKLEDSAMYFCASSGLALSSYEQYFGPGTRLTVT.

The chain employs TRBV27 and TRBJ1-4, with D possibly being TRBD1 (5 bases). Germline CDR1 is MNHEY and CDR2 is SMNVEV (reference sequence). The V end was cut by 4 bases, the J end by 3 bases, with 12 bases between. The CDR3 has 15 amino acids. CDR3 nucleotides: TGTGCCAGCAGTTCAAGACAGAACCCTAATGAAAAACTGTTTTTT. It codes for CASSSRQNPNEKLFF.

The gene calls are TRBV19 and TRBJ2-1; D not certain. Germline V gives CDR1 LNHDA, CDR2 SQIVND (reference sequence). With 6 bases removed from V and 9 bases from J, the gap between germline ends came to 24 bases. The CDR3 loop spans 16 amino acids. CDR3 nucleotide sequence: TGTGCCAGTAGAGGCCGTTCGGACCAGATATCGGGTGAGCAGTTCTTC. Residues: CASRGRSDQISGEQFF.

The chain joins TRBV2 to TRBJ1-2; TRBD1 matches at 8 bases. The CDR3 runs to 14 residues. The trim removed 10 bases at V and 8 bases at J, leaving 15 bases unmatched. Germline values: CDR1 SNHLY, CDR2 FYNNEI. CDR3 residues: CATWTGTIKGGYTF. DNA of the CDR3: TGTGCCACCTGGACAGGGACCATCAAAGGCGGCTACACCTTC.

V and J are TRBV2 and TRBJ2-7; 8 bases match TRBD2. The CDR3 spans 15 residues. J lost 6 bases, V lost 6 bases, and 13 bases had no gene match. Per the germline V gene, CDR1 is SNHLY and CDR2 is FYNNEI. The CDR3 reads CASRFEVAGSGEQYF. Here the CDR3 DNA reads TGTGCCAGCAGGTTCGAGGTAGCGGGGTCGGGCGAGCAGTACTTC.

The chain is built from TRBV19 and TRBJ2-2; D call uncertain. The CDR3 runs to 15 residues. CDR1 and CDR2 (germline): LNHDA, SQIVND (reference sequence). V was clipped by 1 base and J by 3 bases, with 9 bases between them. CDR3 sequence: CASSIGRLYTGELFF. The CDR3 coding sequence is TGTGCCAGTAGTATAGGCAGGTTATACACCGGGGAGCTGTTTTTT.

This sequence joins TRBV5-4 and TRBJ2-3; 8 positions match TRBD1. Germline CDR1 and CDR2: SGHNT and YYREEE (reference sequence). J gave up 2 bases and V 1 base, and 9 bases lay outside the gene matches. This CDR3 contains 17 residues. The CDR3 protein is CASSLNRGTLTTDTQYF. DNA of the CDR3: TGTGCCAGCAGCTTGAACAGGGGGACTTTGACCACAGATACGCAGTATTTT.